One sample yielded the 30 T cell receptor beta chains listed below, sequenced in a study of PD-1 blockade in classical Hodgkin lymphoma (dated by TCRdb to about 2020). This specimen's time point label, per the study, means: cycle 2 day 1 (C2D1) of nivolumab. Relapse after autologous stem cell transplantation had occurred in all trial patients, and cohorts A, B and C were distinguished by prior brentuximab vedotin exposure. The method behind the library was the immunoSEQ multiplex PCR assay. TCRdb took this table from immuneACCESS and kept in-frame rearrangements with V and J called. Such tables lack part of the clones; where checked against another copy, unresolved V genes explain under half of the gap, and the rest is unexplained. For this sample the table gives about 22,000 clones, of which around 81% were detected only once. The ten largest clones add up to about a sixth of the sample. The material was peripheral blood mononuclear cells (PBMCs), obtained before the second cycle of nivolumab. The receptors were gathered from a human donor with classical Hodgkin lymphoma.

The gene calls are TRBV7-3 and TRBJ2-1; 7 nucleotides line up with TRBD2. The CDR3 runs 12 residues. CDR1 and CDR2 (germline): SGHTA, FQGTGA. J gave up 9 bases and V 6 bases, and 5 bases lay outside the gene matches. The DNA for the CDR3 is TGTGCCAGCAGGGGACCGGGAGGTGAGCAGTTCTTC. It encodes CASRGPGGEQFF.

The V and J genes are TRBV4-1 and TRBJ2-7; 9 nucleotides agree with TRBD2. CDR1 and CDR2 (germline): MGHRA, YSYEKL. The CDR3 covers 18 residues. After removal of 0 bases from V and 2 bases from J, the junction contained 11 bases not matched to a gene. CDR3 region: CASSQDPDRTSAAYEQYF. The CDR3 DNA follows: TGCGCCAGCAGCCAAGATCCCGATCGGACTAGCGCGGCCTACGAGCAGTACTTC.

The V gene is TRBV6-1, the J gene TRBJ1-1, with 9 bases aligning to TRBD1. This CDR3 comprises 16 residues. V trimming: 4 bases; J trimming: 6 bases; junction bases outside the gene matches: 12. Germline V CDR1 and CDR2: MNHNS, SASEGT. This CDR3 is CASSAVRGQGVSEAFF. The DNA of the CDR3 is TGTGCCAGCAGTGCCGTAAGGGGACAGGGTGTCTCTGAAGCTTTCTTT.

DNA for the CDR3: TGTGCCAGTAGCAATGACAGGGGAAACATTCAGTACTTC. This gives the protein CASSNDRGNIQYF. V is TRBV19 and J is TRBJ2-4; 8 nucleotides agree with TRBD1. This CDR3 contains 13 residues. The germline V gene encodes CDR1 LNHDA and CDR2 SQIVND (reference sequence). V lost 6 bases and J lost 6; bases outside the gene matches: 4. The full variable domain, rest sourced from reference TRBV19 and TRBJ2-4, is DGGITQSPKYLFRKEGQNVTLSCEQNLNHDAMYWYRQDPGQGLRLIYYSQIVNDFQKGDIAEGYSVSREKKESFPLTVTSAQKNPTAFYLCASSNDRGNIQYFGAGTRLSVL.

This clone was observed a single time. This chain joins TRBV5-1 and TRBJ1-1, with a tentative D call TRBD1 (5 bases). This CDR3 has 13 amino acids. The V end lost 4 bases, the J end lost 7 bases, and 14 bases lay between the germline ends. In germline, CDR1 is SGHRS, CDR2 YFSETQ. The CDR3 sequence is CASSVPGGIEAFF. The DNA for the CDR3 is TGCGCCAGCAGCGTCCCTGGGGGGATTGAAGCTTTCTTT.

This clone is termed medium-sized. J is TRBJ1-2 and V is TRBV28; D remains unclear. Germline CDR1 is MDHEN and CDR2 is SYDVKM. This CDR3 has 13 amino acids. Trimming pared 6 bases from V and 5 bases from J, leaving 13 bases between. DNA for the CDR3: TGTGCCAGCAGAATCGGTGGTGGGTATGGCTACACCTTC. It is translated as CASRIGGGYGYTF.

The V gene is TRBV7-9, the J gene TRBJ2-3; 7 bases match TRBD1. V was pared by 5 bases and J by 0 bases, with 17 bases of the junction left unmatched. Germline-derived CDR1 and CDR2 are SEHNR and FQNEAQ (reference sequence). The CDR3 runs to 19 residues. The CDR3 loop is CASSRLRNDRVYSTDTQYF. The CDR3 DNA follows: TGTGCCAGCAGCCGCTTGAGAAATGACAGGGTCTATAGCACAGATACGCAGTATTTT.

The chain joins TRBV25-1 to TRBJ2-2, with TRBD1 matching 10 bases. The CDR3 has 16 residues. The germline V gene has CDR1 MGHDK and CDR2 SYGVNS. V lost 5 bases to trimming and J lost 3 bases; unmatched junction nucleotides: 6. The CDR3 here is CASSRQGAGDTGELFF. Written as DNA, the CDR3 is TGTGCCAGCAGTCGACAGGGGGCTGGGGACACCGGGGAGCTGTTTTTT.

The chain recombines TRBV6-1 with TRBJ1-1; tentatively, D is TRBD1 (5 bases). The V gene lost 5 bases and the J gene lost 4 bases, with 8 bases spanning the gap. The CDR3 is 12 residues long. Germline CDR1 and CDR2: MNHNS and SASEGT. The CDR3 protein is CASSWGFTEAFF. The CDR3 nucleotides are TGTGCCAGCAGTTGGGGGTTCACTGAAGCTTTCTTT.

V usage is TRBV18 and J usage is TRBJ2-1; tentative D call: TRBD2 (6 bases). With 2 bases removed from V and 2 bases from J, the gap between germline ends came to 10 bases. Germline assignment: CDR1 KGHSH and CDR2 LQKENI. The CDR3 has 15 amino acids. The CDR3 reads CASSPNGGPYNEQFF. Here the CDR3 DNA reads TGTGCCAGCTCACCAAACGGAGGGCCCTACAATGAGCAGTTCTTC.

J is TRBJ1-1 and V is TRBV5-1, with D maybe TRBD1 (5 bases). V was cut by 4 bases and J by 5 bases, with 12 bases left in between. The CDR3 is 13 residues long. Germline V gene sequence: CDR1 SGHRS, CDR2 YFSETQ. The CDR3 reads CASSASGNTEAFF. CDR3 bases: TGCGCCAGCAGCGCCTCAGGGAATACTGAAGCTTTCTTT.

The table lists this clone with a few counts. This chain connects TRBV25-1 to TRBJ2-1; perhaps TRBD2 as D (5 bases). The CDR3 has 11 amino acids. CDR1 and CDR2 (germline): MGHDK, SYGVNS. V shed 7 bases and J shed 8 bases, with 9 bases lying between them. The CDR3 protein is CASTVGDEQFF. In nucleotides, the CDR3 is TGTGCCAGCACTGTGGGAGATGAGCAGTTCTTC.

This clone was recorded a few times. V gene TRBV2 combines with J gene TRBJ2-3; 11 bases agree with TRBD2. V lost 8 bases and J lost 2; bases outside the gene matches: 9. Germline CDR1 is SNHLY and CDR2 is FYNNEI. This CDR3 has 16 amino acids. CDR3 in amino acids: CASGGLAVLHTDTQYF. In nucleotides, the CDR3 is TGTGCCAGCGGGGGACTAGCGGTCCTACACACAGATACGCAGTATTTT.

The rearrangement uses TRBV5-1 and TRBJ1-1; 7 bases match TRBD1. CDR3 length equals 20 residues. Trimming took 5 bases from V and 1 from J; bases not matched to a gene: 23. In germline, CDR1 is SGHRS, CDR2 YFSETQ. CDR3 coding DNA: TGCGCCAGCAGGGCTATACCCATACAGGGGACGCAAATCCGGAACACTGAAGCTTTCTTT. Protein sequence: CASRAIPIQGTQIRNTEAFF.

The chain carries TRBV6-9 and TRBJ2-2; D uncertain. The germline gives CDR1 MNHGY, CDR2 SVAAGI. V lost 6 bases to trimming and J lost 7 bases, with 9 bases between them. The CDR3 covers 12 residues. This CDR3 reads CASSHSNGELFF. CDR3 nucleotides: TGTGCCAGCAGCCACAGTAACGGGGAGCTGTTTTTT.

The V gene is TRBV29-1, the J gene TRBJ2-7; 7 positions agree with TRBD1. CDR1 SQVTM and CDR2 ANQGSEA come from the germline V gene. V trimming: 5 bases; J trimming: 5 bases; junction bases outside the gene matches: 6. The CDR3 loop spans 12 amino acids. The CDR3, as DNA: TGCAGCGTTATCCAGGGGGTGCACGAGCAGTACTTC. This sequence encodes CSVIQGVHEQYF.

The chain employs TRBV5-1 and TRBJ1-4; a weak D match, TRBD1 (6 bases). The ends were cut back, 3 bases at V and 2 bases at J, with 8 bases in the middle. Germline V gene sequence: CDR1 SGHRS, CDR2 YFSETQ. The CDR3 covers 14 residues. The CDR3 DNA reads as TGCGCCAGCAGCTCCGGGGGCACTAATGAAAAACTGTTTTTT. Amino acid sequence: CASSSGGTNEKLFF.

This chain connects TRBV11-1 to TRBJ2-3; TRBD1 is a possible D gene (7 bases). Trimming took 3 bases from V and 6 from J, leaving 10 bases between them. CDR3 length: 13 residues. Per germline, CDR1 SGHAT and CDR2 FQDESV (reference sequence). The DNA for the CDR3 is TGTGCCAGCAGCTTTTCAGGGGGGGATACGCAGTATTTT. It specifies CASSFSGGDTQYF.

The genes are TRBV2 and TRBJ2-1, with D unclear. Germline V gene lookup returns CDR1 SNHLY and CDR2 FYNNEI. V was trimmed by 1 base and J by 9 bases, leaving 10 bases between them. The CDR3 is 13 residues long. CDR3 sequence: CASSEVSLGEQFF. The DNA of the CDR3 is TGTGCCAGCAGTGAAGTTTCGCTCGGTGAGCAGTTCTTC.

This clone was detected a few times. CDR3 DNA sequence: TGTGCCAGCAGCGCCTCCACGTTGGCAGGGGATAGGGGCTACACCTTC. Protein: CASSASTLAGDRGYTF. This sequence joins TRBV28 and TRBJ1-2, with D possibly matching TRBD1 (6 bases). The germline CDR1 and CDR2 sequences are MDHEN and SYDVKM. The V end lost 6 bases, the J end lost 8 bases, and 25 bases lay between the germline ends. This CDR3 comprises 16 residues.

The chain recombines TRBV7-2 with TRBJ2-4; TRBD2 might be the D (6 bases). The germline V and J ends were trimmed by 1 base and 6 bases, with 10 bases remaining between them. The germline CDR1 and CDR2 sequences are SGHTA and FQGNSA. The CDR3 has 14 residues. In nucleotides, the CDR3 is TGTGCCAGCAGCTTAGGTGGGAGGAGAAACATTCAGTACTTC. This codes for CASSLGGRRNIQYF.

J is TRBJ1-1 and V is TRBV28; 9 bases align to TRBD1. Trimming cost V 3 bases and J 5 bases; bases outside gene matches: 7. The CDR3 has 15 residues. Looked up from germline, CDR1 is MDHEN and CDR2 is SYDVKM. CDR3 nucleotide sequence: TGTGCCAGCAGTTTGGGACAGGGTTTCCGAACTGAAGCTTTCTTT. Amino acids: CASSLGQGFRTEAFF.

This chain joins TRBV7-2 and TRBJ2-3, with D hard to call. Germline V gene sequence: CDR1 SGHTA, CDR2 FQGNSA. V was cut by 6 bases and J by 6 bases, with 13 bases left in between. The CDR3 spans 13 residues. The CDR3 sequence is CASSLSGGDTQYF. The DNA for the CDR3 is TGTGCCAGCAGTTTGTCGGGCGGCGATACGCAGTATTTT.

The V gene is TRBV19, the J gene TRBJ1-5; a possible D gene is TRBD1 (5 bases). Trimming took 4 bases from V and 7 from J, leaving 20 bases between them. From germline, CDR1 is LNHDA and CDR2 SQIVND (reference sequence). The CDR3 runs to 16 residues. The chain's CDR3 is CASSTRAPTGNQPQHF. In DNA form, the CDR3 reads TGTGCCAGTAGTACCAGGGCCCCCACGGGGAACCAGCCCCAGCATTTT.

The chain has TRBV6-5 and TRBJ2-7; 11 nucleotides match TRBD2. Germline V gene data show CDR1 as MNHEY and CDR2 as SVGAGI. Trimming at V came to 6 bases and at J to 3 bases, leaving 4 bases not matched to a gene. CDR3 length: 14 amino acids. CDR3 loop: CASRIAGGIYEQYF. The CDR3 nucleotides read TGTGCCAGCAGGATAGCGGGAGGGATCTACGAGCAGTACTTC.

This chain connects TRBV6-5 to TRBJ2-1, with 12 bases fitting TRBD2. This CDR3 region has 16 residues. Looked up from germline, CDR1 is MNHEY and CDR2 is SVGAGI. V was pared by 2 bases and J by 9 bases, with 8 bases of the junction left unmatched. The DNA of the CDR3 is TGTGCCAGCAGTTACGCCGGGACTAGCGGGTTCGGTGAGCAGTTCTTC. Translated, it gives CASSYAGTSGFGEQFF.

V is TRBV11-2 and J is TRBJ1-4, with 9 nucleotides matching TRBD1. V was clipped by 3 bases and J by 5 bases; unmatched bases: 10. This CDR3 has 17 amino acids. Per the germline V gene, CDR1 is SGHAT and CDR2 is FQNNGV. The CDR3 DNA sequence: TGTGCCAGCAGCTTGTCCCGGGACAGGGACAAAAATGAAAAACTGTTTTTT. The encoded protein is CASSLSRDRDKNEKLFF.

On this clone itself: The missing conserved phenylalanine or tryptophan at the end of this CDR3 makes a read error likely. The gene calls are TRBV6-6 and TRBJ1-2; 9 bases fit TRBD1. The J segment lost 7 bases and the V segment lost 5 bases, leaving 5 bases of the junction unmatched. This CDR3 contains 13 residues. CDR1 is MNHNY and CDR2 is SVGAGI in the germline V gene (reference sequence). The DNA of the CDR3 is TGTGCCAGCAGTCTGACAGGGGGGGGTGGCTACACCTCC. Its translation: CASSLTGGGGYTS.

V and J are TRBV7-6 and TRBJ2-5; D is undetermined. V lost 2 bases, J lost 5 bases, and 9 bases lay in between. Per the germline V gene, CDR1 is SGHVS and CDR2 is FNYEAQ. This CDR3 comprises 13 residues. CDR3 residues: CASSLSVFETQYF. The CDR3 coding sequence is TGTGCCAGCAGCTTATCAGTTTTCGAGACCCAGTACTTC.

The V and J genes are TRBV2 and TRBJ2-1; D tentatively reads TRBD1 or TRBD2 (5 bases each). Trimming took 2 bases from V and 4 from J, leaving 15 bases between them. The CDR3 covers 16 residues. The germline CDR1 and CDR2 sequences are SNHLY and FYNNEI. The CDR3: CASSESQGVGYNEQFF. The CDR3 nucleotides are TGTGCCAGCAGTGAAAGCCAGGGAGTGGGGTACAATGAGCAGTTCTTC.